A selection of T cell receptor beta chains follows, all from one sample in a study of ipilimumab plus nivolumab after autologous stem cell transplantation. The repertoire was sequenced with immunoSEQ multiplex PCR; TCRdb's copy has only in-frame clones and lacks some. Here the sample spans 20,000 to 25,000 clones, around 80% being singletons. This specimen was PBMCs, taken in a trial of ipilimumab plus nivolumab as post-transplant consolidation. Source of these receptors: a male donor with diffuse large B-cell lymphoma. Both conserved end residues are part of each CDR3. Fields, in order: V gene, D gene, clone size, J gene, CDR3 DNA, CDR3 protein. D genes are given only for firm matches. Size is omitted from some rows. Given values are once, few, many or a class for expanded clones.

V: TRBV5-1
D: TRBD1
size: once
J: TRBJ1-4
DNA: TGCGCCAGCAGCTTGCAGCCGACAGGGGGTACCGAAAAACTGTTTTTT
CDR3: CASSLQPTGGTEKLFF

V: TRBV4-3
D: TRBD1
size: NA
J: TRBJ1-6
DNA: TGCGCCAGCAGCCAGGAACCGGGACAGGGGACGCCCCTCCACTTT
CDR3: CASSQEPGQGTPLHF

V: TRBV28
D: TRBD1
size: NA
J: TRBJ2-7
DNA: TGTGCCAGCAGATCCACGGGACAGGGTGGCTCCTACGAGCAGTACTTC
CDR3: CASRSTGQGGSYEQYF

V: TRBV6-1
D: TRBD2
size: NA
J: TRBJ2-3
DNA: TGTGCCAGCAGGGCGGGGGGGAGGAATACGCAGTATTTT
CDR3: CASRAGGRNTQYF

V: TRBV11-3
D: NA
size: NA
J: TRBJ2-1
DNA: TGTGCCAGCAGCCCTAGAGGGTCAGGCAGGGATGAGCAGTTCTTC
CDR3: CASSPRGSGRDEQFF

V: TRBV9
D: NA
size: NA
J: TRBJ1-3
DNA: TGTGCCAGCAGCGCATTCCTCGAACCCTCTGGAAACACCATATATTTT
CDR3: CASSAFLEPSGNTIYF

V: TRBV7-2
D: TRBD1
size: few
J: TRBJ1-5
DNA: TGTGCCAGCAGTTCGGGACAGGGATATACTCAGCCCCAGCATTTT
CDR3: CASSSGQGYTQPQHF

V: TRBV19
D: NA
size: NA
J: TRBJ1-3
DNA: TGTGCCAGTACTCTACAGTTTTTCTCTGGAAACACCATATATTTT
CDR3: CASTLQFFSGNTIYF

V: TRBV5-4
D: NA
size: few
J: TRBJ1-4
DNA: TGTGCCAGCAGCCCCTCGGACAGAAACCCGAATGAAAAACTGTTTTTT
CDR3: CASSPSDRNPNEKLFF

V: TRBV28
D: NA
size: NA
J: TRBJ1-3
DNA: TGTGCCAGCAGTACGAGGTTTGTCCTCTCTGGAAACACCATATATTTT
CDR3: CASSTRFVLSGNTIYF

V: TRBV11-2
D: NA
size: once
J: TRBJ1-5
DNA: TGTGCCAGCAGCTTAAGCACAGCGCAGCCCCAGCATTTT
CDR3: CASSLSTAQPQHF

V: TRBV7-9
D: TRBD1
size: NA
J: TRBJ1-3
DNA: TGTGCCAGCAGTAAAACAGGGGGCTCTGGAAACACCATATATTTT
CDR3: CASSKTGGSGNTIYF

V: TRBV4-2
D: TRBD2
size: once
J: TRBJ2-1
DNA: TGTGCCAGCAGCCAACAATATGGAGCGGGAACCGCCTCCTACAATGAGCAGTTCTTC
CDR3: CASSQQYGAGTASYNEQFF

V: TRBV2
D: NA
size: NA
J: TRBJ2-7
DNA: TGTGCCAGCAGTTACAGGATTCAAGGACACTACGAGCAGTACTTC
CDR3: CASSYRIQGHYEQYF

V: TRBV28
D: NA
size: few
J: TRBJ2-3
DNA: TGTGCCAGCCTATCACGATCCAGGGGAGATACGCAGTATTTT
CDR3: CASLSRSRGDTQYF

V: TRBV28
D: TRBD1
size: NA
J: TRBJ1-5
DNA: TGTGCCAGCAGTTTAGACAGGGGAGAGTATCAGCCCCAGCATTTT
CDR3: CASSLDRGEYQPQHF

V: TRBV2
D: NA
size: NA
J: TRBJ1-5
DNA: TGTGCCAGCAGTCAACAGCATAGCAATCAGCCCCAGCATTTT
CDR3: CASSQQHSNQPQHF

V: TRBV5-6
D: TRBD2
size: NA
J: TRBJ2-3
DNA: TGTGCCAGCAGCTTCGGGACTAGCGGGGGGATTAGCACAGATACGCAGTATTTT
CDR3: CASSFGTSGGISTDTQYF

V: TRBV11-3
D: TRBD2
size: NA
J: TRBJ2-3
DNA: TGTGCCAGCAGCTCCGGGGGGATCACCGGGGGCACAGATACGCAGTATTTT
CDR3: CASSSGGITGGTDTQYF

V: TRBV9
D: NA
size: medium-sized
J: TRBJ1-1
DNA: TGTGCCAGCAACCCCGGACAACCGAACACTGAAGCTTTCTTT
CDR3: CASNPGQPNTEAFF

V: TRBV28
D: NA
size: NA
J: TRBJ2-1
DNA: TGTGCCAGCAGTTTTTCTGAGCAGTTCTTC
CDR3: CASSFSEQFF

V: TRBV7-2
D: NA
size: NA
J: TRBJ2-1
DNA: TGTGCCACGGGGCCCAGGGGTTACAATGAGCAGTTCTTC
CDR3: CATGPRGYNEQFF

V: TRBV18
D: TRBD2
size: NA
J: TRBJ2-1
DNA: TGTGCCAGCTCACCTCCGGGACTAGCAACAAATGAGCAGTTCTTC
CDR3: CASSPPGLATNEQFF

V: TRBV6-1
D: NA
size: once
J: TRBJ2-5
DNA: TGTGCCAGCAATTTAGACCAGAAAGAGACCCAGTACTTC
CDR3: CASNLDQKETQYF

V: TRBV29-1
D: NA
size: NA
J: TRBJ1-5
DNA: TGCAGCTTCGTTGAATCCTCGGGGAGGAATCAGCCCCAGCATTTT
CDR3: CSFVESSGRNQPQHF